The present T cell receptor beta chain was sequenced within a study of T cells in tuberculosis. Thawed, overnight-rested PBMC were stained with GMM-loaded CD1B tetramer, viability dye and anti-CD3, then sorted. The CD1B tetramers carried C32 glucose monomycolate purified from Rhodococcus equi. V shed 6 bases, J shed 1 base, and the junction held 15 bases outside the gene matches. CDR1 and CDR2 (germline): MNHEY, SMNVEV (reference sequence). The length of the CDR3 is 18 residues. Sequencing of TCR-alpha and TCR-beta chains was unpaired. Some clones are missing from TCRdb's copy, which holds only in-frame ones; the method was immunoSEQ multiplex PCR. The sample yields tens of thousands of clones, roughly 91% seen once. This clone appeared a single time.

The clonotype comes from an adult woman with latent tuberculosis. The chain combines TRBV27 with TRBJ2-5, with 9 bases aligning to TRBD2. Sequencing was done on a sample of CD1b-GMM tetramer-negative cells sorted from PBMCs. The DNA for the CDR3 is TGTGCCAGCAGACCCGGGACTAGCATAGTTGGCCCCCAAGAGACCCAGTACTTC. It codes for CASRPGTSIVGPQETQYF.